This record concerns one TCR beta chain sequence. The sample belongs to a study of cytomegalovirus exposure and HLA in healthy donors. There are 13 residues in the CDR3. V dropped 8 bases and J dropped 11 bases, with 21 bases sitting between them. Looked up from germline, CDR1 is SGHTA and CDR2 is FQGNSA. The PCR contained 60 Vbeta and 13 Jbeta primers. The repertoire was sequenced with immunoSEQ multiplex PCR; TCRdb's copy has only in-frame clones and lacks some. The listing records some 200,000 clones. The TCR sequence derives from a boy aged 5-17 years in good health and CMV-seronegative. The rearrangement uses TRBV7-2 and TRBJ1-1; D not certain. Material for sequencing was PBMCs. This chain's CDR3 is CASGPDGTIKAFF. The CDR3 bases are TGTGCCAGCGGCCCAGATGGAACTATTAAGGCTTTCTTT.